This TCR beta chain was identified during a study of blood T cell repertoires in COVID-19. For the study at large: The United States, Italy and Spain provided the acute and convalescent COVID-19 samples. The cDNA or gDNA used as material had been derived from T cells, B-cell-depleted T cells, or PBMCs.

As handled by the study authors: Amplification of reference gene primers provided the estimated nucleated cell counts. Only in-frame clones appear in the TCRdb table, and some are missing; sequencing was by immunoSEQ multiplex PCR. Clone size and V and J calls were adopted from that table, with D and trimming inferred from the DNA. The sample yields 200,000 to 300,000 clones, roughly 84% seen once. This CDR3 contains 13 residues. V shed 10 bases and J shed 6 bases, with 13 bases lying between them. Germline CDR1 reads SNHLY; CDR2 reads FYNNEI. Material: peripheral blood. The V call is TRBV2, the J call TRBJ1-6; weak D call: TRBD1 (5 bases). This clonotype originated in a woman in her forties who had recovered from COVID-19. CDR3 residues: CANKQDTNSPLHF. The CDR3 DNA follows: TGTGCCAACAAACAGGATACTAATTCACCCCTCCACTTT.